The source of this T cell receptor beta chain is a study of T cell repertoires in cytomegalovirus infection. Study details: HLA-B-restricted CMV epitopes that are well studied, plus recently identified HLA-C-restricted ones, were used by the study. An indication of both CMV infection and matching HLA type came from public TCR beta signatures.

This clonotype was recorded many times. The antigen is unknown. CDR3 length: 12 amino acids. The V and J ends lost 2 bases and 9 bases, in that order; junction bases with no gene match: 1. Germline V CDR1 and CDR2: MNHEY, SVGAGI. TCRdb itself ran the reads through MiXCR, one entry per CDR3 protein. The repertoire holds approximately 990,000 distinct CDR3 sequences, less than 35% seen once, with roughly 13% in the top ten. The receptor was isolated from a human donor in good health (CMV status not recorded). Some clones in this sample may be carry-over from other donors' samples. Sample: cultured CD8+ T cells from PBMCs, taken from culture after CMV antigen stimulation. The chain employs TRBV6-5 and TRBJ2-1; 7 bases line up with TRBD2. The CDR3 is CASSYPGGEQFF. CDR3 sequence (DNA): TGTGCCAGCAGTTACCCGGGGGGTGAGCAGTTCTTC.